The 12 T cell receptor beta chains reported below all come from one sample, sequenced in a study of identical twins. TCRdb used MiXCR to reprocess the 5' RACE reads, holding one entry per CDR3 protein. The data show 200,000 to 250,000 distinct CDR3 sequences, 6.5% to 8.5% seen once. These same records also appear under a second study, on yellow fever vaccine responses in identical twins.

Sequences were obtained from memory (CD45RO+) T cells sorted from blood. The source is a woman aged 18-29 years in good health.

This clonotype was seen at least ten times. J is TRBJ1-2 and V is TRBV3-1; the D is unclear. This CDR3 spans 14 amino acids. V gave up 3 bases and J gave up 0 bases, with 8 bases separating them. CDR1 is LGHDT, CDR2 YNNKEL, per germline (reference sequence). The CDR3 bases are TGTGCCAGCAGCCATCGGACGGCTAACTATGGCTACACCTTC. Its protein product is CASSHRTANYGYTF.

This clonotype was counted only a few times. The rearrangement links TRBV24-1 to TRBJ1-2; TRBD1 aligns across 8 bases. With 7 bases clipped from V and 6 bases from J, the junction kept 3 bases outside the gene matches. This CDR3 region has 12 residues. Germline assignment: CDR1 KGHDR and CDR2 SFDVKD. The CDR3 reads CATSRTGNGYTF. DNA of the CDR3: TGTGCCACCAGCCGGACAGGGAATGGCTACACCTTC.

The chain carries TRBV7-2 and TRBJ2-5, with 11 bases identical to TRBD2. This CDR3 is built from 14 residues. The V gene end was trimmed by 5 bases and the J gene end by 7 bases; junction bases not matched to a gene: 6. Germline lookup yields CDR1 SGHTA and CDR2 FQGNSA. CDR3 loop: CASSASGRTATQYF. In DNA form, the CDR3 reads TGTGCCAGCAGCGCTAGCGGGAGGACGGCGACCCAGTACTTC.

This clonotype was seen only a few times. The chain's CDR3 is CATNPGGRGSGQYF. The CDR3 DNA reads TGTGCCACCAACCCGGGTGGCAGGGGTTCGGGGCAGTACTTC. The gene calls are TRBV28 and TRBJ2-7, with D perhaps TRBD1 (6 bases). The V end was cut by 10 bases, the J end by 9 bases, with 25 bases between. CDR1 is MDHEN, CDR2 SYDVKM, per germline. The CDR3 is 14 amino acids.

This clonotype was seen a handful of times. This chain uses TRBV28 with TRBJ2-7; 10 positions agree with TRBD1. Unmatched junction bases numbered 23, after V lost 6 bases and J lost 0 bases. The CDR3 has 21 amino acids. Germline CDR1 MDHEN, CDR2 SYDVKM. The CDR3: CASSPGPKGTGVLVVSYEQYF. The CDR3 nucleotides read TGTGCCAGCAGCCCCGGGCCCAAGGGGACAGGGGTCCTCGTGGTCTCCTACGAGCAGTACTTC.

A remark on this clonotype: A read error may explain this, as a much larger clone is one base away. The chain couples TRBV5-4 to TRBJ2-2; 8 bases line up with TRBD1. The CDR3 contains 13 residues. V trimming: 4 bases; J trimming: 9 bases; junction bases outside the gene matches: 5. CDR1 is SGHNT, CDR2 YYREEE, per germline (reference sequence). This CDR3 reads CASSRTGIRELFF. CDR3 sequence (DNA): TGTGCCAGCAGCCGGACAGGGATCAGGGAGCTGTTTTTT.

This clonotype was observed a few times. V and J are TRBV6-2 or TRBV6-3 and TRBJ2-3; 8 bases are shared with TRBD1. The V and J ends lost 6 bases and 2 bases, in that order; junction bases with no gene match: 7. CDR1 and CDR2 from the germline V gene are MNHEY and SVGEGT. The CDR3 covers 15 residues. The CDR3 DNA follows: TGTGCCAGCAGAGGACAGGGTGGGTTCACAGATACGCAGTATTTT. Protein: CASRGQGGFTDTQYF.

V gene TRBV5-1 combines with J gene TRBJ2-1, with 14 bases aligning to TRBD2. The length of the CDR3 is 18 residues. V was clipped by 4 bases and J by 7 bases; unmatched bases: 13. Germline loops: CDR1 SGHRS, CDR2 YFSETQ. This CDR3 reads CASSPTGTSGSGGNEQFF. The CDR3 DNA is TGCGCCAGCAGCCCCACCGGGACTAGCGGGAGTGGGGGGAATGAGCAGTTCTTC.

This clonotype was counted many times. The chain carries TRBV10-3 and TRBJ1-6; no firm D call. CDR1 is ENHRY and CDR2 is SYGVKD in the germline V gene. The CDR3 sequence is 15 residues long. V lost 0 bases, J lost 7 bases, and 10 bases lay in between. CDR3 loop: CAISESPNGNSPLHF. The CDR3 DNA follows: TGTGCCATCAGTGAGTCGCCTAACGGGAATTCACCCCTCCACTTT.

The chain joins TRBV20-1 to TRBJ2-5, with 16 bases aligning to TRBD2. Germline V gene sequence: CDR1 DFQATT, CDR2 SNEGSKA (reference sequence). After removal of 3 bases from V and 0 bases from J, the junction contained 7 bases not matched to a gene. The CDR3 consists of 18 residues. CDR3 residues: CSASSGTSGRVYQETQYF. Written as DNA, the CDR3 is TGCAGTGCTAGTTCCGGGACTAGCGGGAGGGTTTACCAAGAGACCCAGTACTTC.

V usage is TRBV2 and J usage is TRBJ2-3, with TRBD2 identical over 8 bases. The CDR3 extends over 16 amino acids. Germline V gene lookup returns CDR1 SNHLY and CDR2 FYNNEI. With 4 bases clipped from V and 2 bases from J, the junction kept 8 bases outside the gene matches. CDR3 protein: CASSVAGGPLTDTQYF. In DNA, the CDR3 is TGTGCCAGCAGTGTTGCGGGGGGACCTCTCACAGATACGCAGTATTTT.

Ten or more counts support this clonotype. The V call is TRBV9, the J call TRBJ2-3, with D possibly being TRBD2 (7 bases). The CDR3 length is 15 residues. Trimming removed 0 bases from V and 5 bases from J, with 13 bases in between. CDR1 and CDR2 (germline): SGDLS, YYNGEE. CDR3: CASSVGGGRGDTQYF. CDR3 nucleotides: TGTGCCAGCAGCGTAGGGGGGGGCCGCGGAGATACGCAGTATTTT.